Here is one TCR beta chain with its context. Its matching antigen is unknown. Through Arm-PCR of CDR3 regions and iRepertoire HTBI primers, TCR beta libraries were built. TCRdb redid the calling of the multiplex PCR reads with MiXCR, one entry per CDR3 protein. The table includes 600,000 to 850,000 distinct CDR3 sequences, 30% detected once. Time point specified: persistent/refractory GD, antithyroid drugs over 5 years with positive TRAb. The TCR library used RNA extracted from PBMCs. Each of the patients was recruited from an endocrinology department situated in Xi'an, China. The CDR3 contains 15 residues. Germline V gene lookup returns CDR1 SGDLS and CDR2 YYNGEE. The V and J ends lost 3 bases and 8 bases respectively, with 17 bases between them. The data were obtained in a study of regulatory T cells in long-lasting Graves disease. Study-wide results and caveats: The study examined only peripheral blood, not thyroid tissue.

This clonotype originated in a female donor with Graves disease. This chain joins TRBV9 and TRBJ1-4; TRBD1 is a possible D gene (5 bases). The sample consisted of peripheral blood mononuclear cells (PBMCs), taken when the disease was refractory, from a patient treated with antithyroid drugs. The CDR3 sequence: CASSDGGSVGEKLFF. CDR3 sequence (DNA): TGTGCCAGCAGCGACGGGGGATCGGTAGGGGAAAAACTGTTTTTT.